This T cell receptor beta chain came from a study of blood T cell repertoires in COVID-19. The wider study: Donors in the United States, Italy and Spain gave samples during acute or convalescent COVID-19. The cDNA or gDNA used as material had been derived from T cells, B-cell-depleted T cells, or PBMCs.

Germline values: CDR1 SGHVS, CDR2 FQNEAQ. The CDR3 is 16 residues long. V was shortened by 0 bases and J by 10 bases, with 19 bases between the two germline ends. In the source study's methods: Amplification of reference gene primers was used by the study to estimate nucleated cell counts. The data were produced by immunoSEQ multiplex PCR, yet TCRdb's version contains in-frame clones alone and is incomplete. The V and J calls and clone size were taken over from that table, and D and trimming were inferred from the DNA. The sample holds hundreds of thousands of clones, less than 90% seen once. Specimen: peripheral blood. This TCR came from an elderly woman with active or convalescent COVID-19. The chain employs TRBV7-8 and TRBJ2-1; weak D call: TRBD2 (5 bases). The CDR3 here is CASSLALWTGHEEQFF. CDR3 sequence (DNA): TGTGCCAGCAGCTTAGCGCTCTGGACTGGCCATGAGGAGCAGTTCTTC.